This TCR beta chain was identified during a study of T cell responses to AZD1222 COVID-19 vaccine. Study-wide background: Doses given second, at about 4 or about 12 weeks, were pooled. Study-wide results and caveats: Repertoire samples came only from after the peak T cell response. Only 5 or 6 individuals given AZD1222 were seropositive at baseline. Donors were largely white British and mainly female; clonal diversity was possibly underestimated.

This table comes from immunoSEQ multiplex PCR, and its TCRdb copy is limited to in-frame clones, with some not included. The sample contains under 200,000 clones, 92% of which appear only once. About this clone itself: What it binds is not known.

Germline CDR1 reads LGHDT; CDR2 reads YNNKEL (reference sequence). V shed 0 bases, J shed 5 bases, and the junction held 4 bases outside the gene matches. CDR3 length: 15 residues. This TCR came from an adult in good health. The sequences come from peripheral blood, collected on day 0 of AZD1222 vaccination. This chain joins TRBV3-1 (or the pseudogene TRBV3-2) and TRBJ1-2; 9 bases map to TRBD1. This CDR3 reads CASSQDRGTGYGYTF. The CDR3 bases are TGTGCCAGCAGCCAAGATAGGGGGACAGGGTATGGCTACACCTTC.